Each of the 3 T cell receptor beta chains below was sequenced from the same sample in a study of beta chain features in type 1 diabetes. As every portion of the isolated RNA was reverse transcribed, the sequencing read expressed TCRB transcripts. The data were produced by immunoSEQ multiplex PCR, yet TCRdb's version contains in-frame clones alone and is incomplete. The table includes about 340,000 clones, less than 10% detected once. What was sequenced was central memory CD4+ T cells from blood. These receptors originate from a woman younger than 35 in good health.

This clone was detected only a few times. The junction shows a germline mismatch at one end, possibly a read error. The rearrangement links TRBV7-3 to TRBJ1-2, with no clear D. Germline V gives CDR1 SGHTA, CDR2 FQGTGA. CDR3 length: 14 residues. As DNA, the CDR3 is TGTGCCAGCAGCCGTCTCACTACTAATTATGGCTACACCTTC. This codes for CASSRLTTNYGYTF.

The rearrangement joins TRBV28 to TRBJ2-1; TRBD2 might be the D (5 bases). The germline CDR1 and CDR2 sequences are MDHEN and SYDVKM. Trimming left V 3 bases short and J 5 bases short, with 14 bases between. The CDR3 runs to 15 residues. CDR3 DNA sequence: TGTGCCAGCAGTTTGAGCGGAGACACCCACAATGAGCAGTTCTTC. This codes for CASSLSGDTHNEQFF.

This rearrangement joins TRBV20-1 to TRBJ2-7; D remains ambiguous. The V gene lost 7 bases and the J gene lost 4 bases, with 11 bases spanning the gap. The CDR3 is 11 amino acids. Germline V CDR1 and CDR2: DFQATT, SNEGSKA (reference sequence). The CDR3, as DNA: TGCAGTGAGAGTAACGGGTACGAGCAGTACTTC. Translating it yields CSESNGYEQYF.